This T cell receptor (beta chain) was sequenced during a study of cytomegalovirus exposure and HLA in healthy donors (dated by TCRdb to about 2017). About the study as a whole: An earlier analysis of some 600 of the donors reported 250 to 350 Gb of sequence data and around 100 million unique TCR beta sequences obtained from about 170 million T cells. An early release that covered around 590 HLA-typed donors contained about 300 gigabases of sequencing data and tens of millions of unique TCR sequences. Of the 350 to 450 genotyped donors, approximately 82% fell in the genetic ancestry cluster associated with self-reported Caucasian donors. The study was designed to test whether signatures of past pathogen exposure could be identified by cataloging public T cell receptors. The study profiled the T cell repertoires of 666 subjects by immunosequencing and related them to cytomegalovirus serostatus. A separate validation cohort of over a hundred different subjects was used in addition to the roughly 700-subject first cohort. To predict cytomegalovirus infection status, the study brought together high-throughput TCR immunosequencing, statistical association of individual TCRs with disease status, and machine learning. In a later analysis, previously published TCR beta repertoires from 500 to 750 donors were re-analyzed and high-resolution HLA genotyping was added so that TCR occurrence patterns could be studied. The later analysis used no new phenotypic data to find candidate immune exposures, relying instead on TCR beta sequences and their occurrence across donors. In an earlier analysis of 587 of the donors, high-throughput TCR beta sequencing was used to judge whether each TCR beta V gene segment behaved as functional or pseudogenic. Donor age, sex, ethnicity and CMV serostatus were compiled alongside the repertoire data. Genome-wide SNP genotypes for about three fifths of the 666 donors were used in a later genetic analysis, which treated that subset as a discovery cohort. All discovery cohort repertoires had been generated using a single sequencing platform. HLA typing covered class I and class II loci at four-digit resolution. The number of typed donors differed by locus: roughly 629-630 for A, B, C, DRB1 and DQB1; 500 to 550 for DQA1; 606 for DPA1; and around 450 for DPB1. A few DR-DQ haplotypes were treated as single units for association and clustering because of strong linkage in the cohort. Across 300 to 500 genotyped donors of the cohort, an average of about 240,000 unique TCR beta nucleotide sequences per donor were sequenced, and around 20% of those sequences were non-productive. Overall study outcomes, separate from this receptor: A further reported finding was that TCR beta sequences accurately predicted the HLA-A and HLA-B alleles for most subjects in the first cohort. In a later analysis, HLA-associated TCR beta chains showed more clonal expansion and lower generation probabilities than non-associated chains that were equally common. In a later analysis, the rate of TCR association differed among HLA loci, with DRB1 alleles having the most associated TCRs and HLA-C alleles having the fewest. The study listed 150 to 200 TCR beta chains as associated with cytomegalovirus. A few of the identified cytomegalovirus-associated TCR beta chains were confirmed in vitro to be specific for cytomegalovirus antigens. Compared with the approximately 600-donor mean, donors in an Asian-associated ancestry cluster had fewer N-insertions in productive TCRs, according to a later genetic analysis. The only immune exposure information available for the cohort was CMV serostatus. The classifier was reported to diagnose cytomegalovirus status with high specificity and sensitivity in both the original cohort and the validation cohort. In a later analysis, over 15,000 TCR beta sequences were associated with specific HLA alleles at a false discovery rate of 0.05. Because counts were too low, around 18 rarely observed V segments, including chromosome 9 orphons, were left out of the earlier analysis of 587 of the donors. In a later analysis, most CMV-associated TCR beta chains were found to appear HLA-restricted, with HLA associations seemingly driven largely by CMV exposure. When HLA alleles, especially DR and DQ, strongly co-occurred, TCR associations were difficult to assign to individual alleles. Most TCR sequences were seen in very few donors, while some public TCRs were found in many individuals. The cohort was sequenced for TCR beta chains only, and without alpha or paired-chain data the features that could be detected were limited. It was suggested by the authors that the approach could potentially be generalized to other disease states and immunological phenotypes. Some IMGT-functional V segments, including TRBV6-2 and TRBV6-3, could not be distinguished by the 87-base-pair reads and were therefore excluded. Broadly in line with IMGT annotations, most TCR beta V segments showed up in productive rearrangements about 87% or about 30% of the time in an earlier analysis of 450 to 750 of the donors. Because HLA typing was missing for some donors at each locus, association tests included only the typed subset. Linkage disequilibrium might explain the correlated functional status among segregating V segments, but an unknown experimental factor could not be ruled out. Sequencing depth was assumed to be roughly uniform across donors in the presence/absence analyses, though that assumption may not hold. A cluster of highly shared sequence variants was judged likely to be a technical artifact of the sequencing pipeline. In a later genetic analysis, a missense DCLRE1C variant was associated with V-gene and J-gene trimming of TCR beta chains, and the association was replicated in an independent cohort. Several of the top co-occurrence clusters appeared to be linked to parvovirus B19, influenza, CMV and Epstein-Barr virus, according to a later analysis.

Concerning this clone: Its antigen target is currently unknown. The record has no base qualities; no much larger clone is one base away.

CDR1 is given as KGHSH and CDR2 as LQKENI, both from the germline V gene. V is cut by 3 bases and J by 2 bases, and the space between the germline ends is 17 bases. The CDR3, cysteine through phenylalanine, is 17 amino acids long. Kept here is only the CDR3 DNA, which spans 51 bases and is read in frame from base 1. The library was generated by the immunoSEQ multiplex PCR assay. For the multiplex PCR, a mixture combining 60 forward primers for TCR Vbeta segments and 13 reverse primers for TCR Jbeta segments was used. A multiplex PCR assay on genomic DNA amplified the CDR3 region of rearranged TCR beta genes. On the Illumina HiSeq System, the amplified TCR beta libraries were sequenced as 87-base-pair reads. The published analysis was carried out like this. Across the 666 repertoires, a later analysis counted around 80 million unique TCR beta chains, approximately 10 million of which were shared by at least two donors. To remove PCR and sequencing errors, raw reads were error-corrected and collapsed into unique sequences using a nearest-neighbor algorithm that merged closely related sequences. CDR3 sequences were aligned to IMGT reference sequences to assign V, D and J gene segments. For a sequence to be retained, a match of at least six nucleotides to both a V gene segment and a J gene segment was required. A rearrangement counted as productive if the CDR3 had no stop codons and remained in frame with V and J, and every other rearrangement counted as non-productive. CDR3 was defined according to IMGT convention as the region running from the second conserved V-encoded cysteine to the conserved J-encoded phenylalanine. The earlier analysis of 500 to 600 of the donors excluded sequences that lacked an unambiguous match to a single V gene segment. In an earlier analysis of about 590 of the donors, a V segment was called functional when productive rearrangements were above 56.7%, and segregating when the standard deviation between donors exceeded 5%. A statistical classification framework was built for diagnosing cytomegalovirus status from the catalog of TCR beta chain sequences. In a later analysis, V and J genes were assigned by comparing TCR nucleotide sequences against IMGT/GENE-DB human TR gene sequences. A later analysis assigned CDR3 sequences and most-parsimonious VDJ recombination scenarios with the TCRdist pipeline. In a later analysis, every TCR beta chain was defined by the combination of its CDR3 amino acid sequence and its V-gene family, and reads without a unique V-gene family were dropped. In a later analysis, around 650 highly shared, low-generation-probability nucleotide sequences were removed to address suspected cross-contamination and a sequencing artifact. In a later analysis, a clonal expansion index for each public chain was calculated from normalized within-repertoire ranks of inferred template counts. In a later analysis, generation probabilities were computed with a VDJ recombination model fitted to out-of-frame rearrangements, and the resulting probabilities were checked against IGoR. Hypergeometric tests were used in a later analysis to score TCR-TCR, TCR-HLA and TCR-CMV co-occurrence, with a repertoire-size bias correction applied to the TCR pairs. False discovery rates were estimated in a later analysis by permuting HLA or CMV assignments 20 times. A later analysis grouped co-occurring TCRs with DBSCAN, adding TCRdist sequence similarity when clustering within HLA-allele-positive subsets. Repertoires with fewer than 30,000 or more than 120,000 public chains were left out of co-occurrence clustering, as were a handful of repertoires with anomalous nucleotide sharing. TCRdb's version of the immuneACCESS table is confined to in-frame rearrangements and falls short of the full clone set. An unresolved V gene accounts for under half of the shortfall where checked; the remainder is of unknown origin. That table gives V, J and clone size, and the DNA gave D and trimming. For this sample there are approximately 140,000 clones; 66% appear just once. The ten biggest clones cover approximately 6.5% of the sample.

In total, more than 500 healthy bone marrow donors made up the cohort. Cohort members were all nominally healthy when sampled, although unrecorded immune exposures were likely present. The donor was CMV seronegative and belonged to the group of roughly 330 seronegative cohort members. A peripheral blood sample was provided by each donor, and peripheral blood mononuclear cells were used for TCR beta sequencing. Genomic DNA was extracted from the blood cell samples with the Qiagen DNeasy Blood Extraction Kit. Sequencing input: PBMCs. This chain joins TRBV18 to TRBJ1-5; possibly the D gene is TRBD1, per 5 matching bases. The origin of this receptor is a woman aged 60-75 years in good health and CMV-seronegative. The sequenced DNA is TGTGCCAGCTCACCCGACCAAGCAGGGTTGGGCAATCAGCCCCAGCATTTT. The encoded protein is CASSPDQAGLGNQPQHF. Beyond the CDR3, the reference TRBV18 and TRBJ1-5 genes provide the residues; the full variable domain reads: NAGVMQNPRHLVRRRGQEARLRCSPMKGHSHVYWYRQLPEEGLKFMVYLQKENIIDESGMPKERFSAEFPKEGPSILRIQQVVRGDSAAYFCASSPDQAGLGNQPQHFGDGTRLSIL.